These T cell receptor beta chains were read from a single sample in a study of blood T cells in healthy people across ages. TCRdb redid the calling of the 5' RACE reads with MiXCR, one entry per CDR3 protein. Among about a million distinct CDR3 sequences, 35% to 40% were seen once, and the ten largest hold about an eighth. Sequencing was carried out using blood. These receptors originate from a man between 18 and 29 years old in good health. CDR3s include the opening cysteine and the closing phenylalanine or tryptophan. The D gene is left open where the match is weak. Not all rows give a size; the values are once, few, many and, for expanded clones, a class.

CDR3 DNA	CDR3 protein	V gene	J gene	D gene	clone size
TGTGCCAGCAGTTACTCGTGGCAGTTGGACACCGGGGAGCTGTTTTTT	CASSYSWQLDTGELFF	TRBV6-6	TRBJ2-2	NA	NA
TGTGCCAGCAGCCAAGATCCTACAATGAACACTGAAGCTTTCTTT	CASSQDPTMNTEAFF	TRBV4-2	TRBJ1-1	NA	few
TGCGCCAGCAGCTTGAAAGCAGACCTCAGCACAGATACGCAGTATTTT	CASSLKADLSTDTQYF	TRBV5-1	TRBJ2-3	NA	few
TGCAGTGCTCCCATCGGCCAGGGTGGCAGCAATCAGCCCCAGCATTTT	CSAPIGQGGSNQPQHF	TRBV20-1	TRBJ1-5	NA	NA
TGTGCCAGCAGTTCCAGACTAGCGGGGTCGGCAGAGACCCAGTACTTC	CASSSRLAGSAETQYF	TRBV12-3/TRBV12-4	TRBJ2-5	TRBD2	few
TGCGCCAGCAGCCAGGGACTAGCGGGGGTCGGTGGCACAGATACGCAGTATTTT	CASSQGLAGVGGTDTQYF	TRBV4-1	TRBJ2-3	TRBD2	NA
TGTGCCAGCAGCCCGGCCGGGAGTAAGTACAATGAGCAGTTCTTC	CASSPAGSKYNEQFF	TRBV5-4	TRBJ2-1	NA	NA
TGCAGTGCTAGAGTTGGTCGGAACACTGAAGCTTTCTTT	CSARVGRNTEAFF	TRBV20-1	TRBJ1-1	NA	few
TGTGCCAGCAAAATACAGGGAAGCCAAGAGACCCAGTACTTC	CASKIQGSQETQYF	TRBV27	TRBJ2-5	NA	few
TGTGCCAGCAGCGCAATTAACTATGGCTACACCTTC	CASSAINYGYTF	TRBV9	TRBJ1-2	NA	NA
TGTGCCAGCAGGTTGCCAGCCAAGAACTATGGCTACACCTTC	CASRLPAKNYGYTF	TRBV25-1	TRBJ1-2	NA	NA
TGTGCCATCAGTGTTTACCCAGGGTCCTACGAGCAGTACTTC	CAISVYPGSYEQYF	TRBV10-3	TRBJ2-7	NA	few
TGTGCCATCAGTGAAAGCCGGGACAGGGGAATGGAGACCCAGTACTTC	CAISESRDRGMETQYF	TRBV10-3	TRBJ2-5	TRBD1	few
TGCAGTGCTTCGGGACTAGCGGGGGCCCCCTCAGATACGCAGTATTTT	CSASGLAGAPSDTQYF	TRBV20-1	TRBJ2-3	TRBD2	few
TGTGCCAGCAAACTTGCAGACAGTTATAATTCACCCCTCCACTTT	CASKLADSYNSPLHF	TRBV12-3/TRBV12-4	TRBJ1-6	NA	NA
TGTGCCAGCAGCCACACCAGGGGTAATTCACCCCTCCACTTT	CASSHTRGNSPLHF	TRBV4-2	TRBJ1-6	NA	NA
TGTGCCAGCAGTATAGGGGGTTCGGATGAAAAACTGTTTTTT	CASSIGGSDEKLFF	TRBV12-3/TRBV12-4	TRBJ1-4	NA	NA
TGTGCCAGCAGTGACAGTAGCTCCTACAATGAGCAGTTCTTC	CASSDSSSYNEQFF	TRBV2	TRBJ2-1	NA	few
TGTGCCAGCGCTCCGGGACACTTGAACACTGAAGCTTTCTTT	CASAPGHLNTEAFF	TRBV6-1	TRBJ1-1	NA	NA
TGTGCCAGCAGCCTTCAAGCGGGGGGTAGCACAGATACGCAGTATTTT	CASSLQAGGSTDTQYF	TRBV7-2	TRBJ2-3	TRBD2	NA
TGCAGTGTTATGACAGTGGCCGGGGCCGGTAATGAGCAGTTCTTC	CSVMTVAGAGNEQFF	TRBV20-1	TRBJ2-1	NA	few
TGCAGTGCTAGAACAACGAGAAAGGGGCATTCTGGAAACACCATATATTTT	CSARTTRKGHSGNTIYF	TRBV20-1	TRBJ1-3	NA	NA
TGTGCCAGCAGCTTCCAAACAGGATACCCCACAGATACGCAGTATTTT	CASSFQTGYPTDTQYF	TRBV7-2	TRBJ2-3	NA	few
TGCAGTGCTCCTCCGGAGACGGGGAACTATGGCTACACCTTC	CSAPPETGNYGYTF	TRBV20-1	TRBJ1-2	NA	few
TGTGCCAGCAGCTTAAACAAAGGGGGGGAGCCCGGGGAGCTGTTTTTT	CASSLNKGGEPGELFF	TRBV7-3	TRBJ2-2	NA	NA
TGCAGTGCTAGCAAGGGGGCCGGGGCTGAAGCTTTCTTT	CSASKGAGAEAFF	TRBV20-1	TRBJ1-1	TRBD1	NA
TGTGCCAGCAGTTTATTCGCGAAGGGGATTGAAAAACTGTTTTTT	CASSLFAKGIEKLFF	TRBV28	TRBJ1-4	NA	few
TGTGCCGGCAGTTTAAGGGGGGCCGTGTACAATGAGCAGTTCTTC	CAGSLRGAVYNEQFF	TRBV12-3/TRBV12-4	TRBJ2-1	NA	NA